The clone carrying this T cell receptor beta chain was counted at least ten times. Its antigen is as yet unknown. Sequencing ends 3 residues short of the CDR3 end; the germline J gene provides the rest. This record belongs to a study of T cell clonality in common variable immunodeficiency. Clones were sequenced by immunoSEQ multiplex PCR, and TCRdb holds only the in-frame ones, with some missing. The sample holds more than 35,000 clones, and no clone turns up only once. Study conclusions and caveats: Fewer deletions and N-nucleotide insertions were reportedly seen in common variable immunodeficiency TCR beta sequences.

The ends were cut back, 4 bases at V and 0 bases at J, with 21 bases in the middle. This CDR3 comprises 18 residues. The sequence came from a person between 18 and 75 years old in good health. The sequenced material came from peripheral blood mononuclear cells. V and J are TRBV23-1 and TRBJ1-1; a possible D gene is TRBD1 (5 bases). TRBV23-1 belongs to the ORF category, with a function that is uncertain. CDR3: CASSLGAANSNMNTEAFF. The sequenced CDR3 bases are TGCGCCAGCAGTCTAGGGGCGGCGAACTCTAATATGAACACTGAA.